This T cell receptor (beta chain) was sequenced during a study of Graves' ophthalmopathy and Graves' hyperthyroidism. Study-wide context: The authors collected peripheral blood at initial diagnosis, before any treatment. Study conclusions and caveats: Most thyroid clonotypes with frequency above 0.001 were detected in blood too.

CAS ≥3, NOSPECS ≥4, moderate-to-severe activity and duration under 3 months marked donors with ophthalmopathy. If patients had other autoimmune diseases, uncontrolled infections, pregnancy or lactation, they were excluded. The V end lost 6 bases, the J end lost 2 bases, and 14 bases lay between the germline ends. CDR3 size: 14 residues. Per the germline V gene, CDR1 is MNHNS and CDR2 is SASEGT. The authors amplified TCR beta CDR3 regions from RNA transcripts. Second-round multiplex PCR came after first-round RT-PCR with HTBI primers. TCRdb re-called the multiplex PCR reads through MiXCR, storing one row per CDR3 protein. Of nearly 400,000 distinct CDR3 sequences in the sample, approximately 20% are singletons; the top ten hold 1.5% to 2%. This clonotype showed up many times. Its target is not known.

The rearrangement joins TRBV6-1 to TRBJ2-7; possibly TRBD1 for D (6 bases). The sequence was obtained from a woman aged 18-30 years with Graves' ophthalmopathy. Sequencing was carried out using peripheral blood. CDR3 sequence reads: CASRIDRSTYEQYF. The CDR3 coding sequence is TGTGCCAGCAGGATAGACAGGTCAACCTACGAGCAGTACTTC.